These 8 T cell receptor beta chains originate from one sample sequenced in a study of CD8 T cell repertoires and HIV-1 epitope variants. What these receptors recognize is not known. Only in-frame clones appear in the TCRdb table, and some are missing; sequencing was by immunoSEQ multiplex PCR. The table lists some 5,700 clones, roughly 60% of them singletons. The material sequenced was cultured CD8+ T cells derived from PBMCs. The receptors were sampled from a male donor with HIV.

The V gene is TRBV30, the J gene TRBJ1-1, with D possibly TRBD1 on 6 matching bases. The V end lost 5 bases, the J end lost 1 base, and 11 bases lay between the germline ends. CDR1 and CDR2 (germline): GTSNPN, SVGIG (reference sequence). This CDR3 has 13 residues. In nucleotides, the CDR3 is TGTGCCTGGGCCGTACAGGGGAACACTGAAGCTTTCTTT. Encoded protein: CAWAVQGNTEAFF.

This clone turned up a few times. The chain couples TRBV5-1 to TRBJ1-1; 9 positions agree with TRBD1. V shed 1 base, J shed 3 bases, and the junction held 1 base outside the gene matches. The CDR3 runs 14 residues. Looked up from germline, CDR1 is SGHRS and CDR2 is YFSETQ. The CDR3 region has the DNA TGCGCCAGCAGCTTGACAGGGGGCGACACTGAAGCTTTCTTT. Encoded protein: CASSLTGGDTEAFF.

The CDR3 is CASSQGQGATEAFF. CDR3 bases: TGCGCCAGCAGCCAGGGACAGGGGGCGACTGAAGCTTTCTTT. This chain links TRBV4-3 with TRBJ1-1; 12 bases align to TRBD1. CDR3 length equals 14 residues. V lost 3 bases and J lost 5; bases outside the gene matches: 1. Germline CDR1 reads LGHNA; CDR2 reads YSLEER.

The gene calls are TRBV6-5 and TRBJ1-4; D is unclear. The CDR3 contains 15 residues. From germline, CDR1 is MNHEY and CDR2 SVGAGI. V was cut by 2 bases and J by 12 bases, with 19 bases left in between. CDR3 sequence reads: CASSYLSVGVEELFF. The CDR3 nucleotides read TGTGCCAGCAGTTACCTCAGTGTGGGAGTCGAAGAACTGTTTTTT.

This chain connects TRBV5-4 to TRBJ1-1; 7 positions agree with TRBD1. The V and J ends lost 4 bases and 4 bases, in that order; junction bases with no gene match: 4. This CDR3 has 13 residues. CDR1 is SGHNT, CDR2 YYREEE, per germline (reference sequence). CDR3 sequence: CASSQQGGTEAFF. CDR3 coding DNA: TGTGCCAGCAGCCAGCAGGGGGGCACTGAAGCTTTCTTT.

This clone showed up just a few times. The chain is built from TRBV7-9 and TRBJ2-3, with TRBD2 matching 11 bases. The CDR3 is 15 amino acids. Looked up from germline, CDR1 is SEHNR and CDR2 is FQNEAQ (reference sequence). J was trimmed by 4 bases and V by 5 bases; bases with no gene match: 5. The CDR3: CASSTTSGGPDTQYF. The CDR3 DNA follows: TGTGCCAGCAGCACTACTAGCGGGGGACCAGATACGCAGTATTTT.

The V and J genes are TRBV2 and TRBJ1-2; 12 bases fit TRBD1. The V gene's germline CDR1 is SNHLY and CDR2 FYNNEI. V dropped 6 bases and J dropped 8; count of bases not matched to a gene: 7. The CDR3 spans 14 residues. CDR3 in DNA: TGTGCCAGCAGCGACCGGGACAGGGGGCTCGGCTACACCTTC. Amino acids: CASSDRDRGLGYTF.

The chain couples TRBV7-9 to TRBJ2-2; 8 nucleotides line up with TRBD2. Unmatched junction bases numbered 13, after V lost 7 bases and J lost 6 bases. Germline values: CDR1 SEHNR, CDR2 FQNEAQ (reference sequence). The CDR3 sequence is 16 residues long. CDR3 protein: CASKLGGGRPPGELFF. CDR3 nucleotide sequence: TGTGCCAGCAAATTAGGTGGCGGGAGGCCCCCCGGGGAGCTGTTTTTT.